Below, one TCR beta chain is given with its context. Its recognized antigen is unknown. The input lacks base qualities; no much larger clone sits a single base away. TCRbeta CDR3 regions were amplified from genomic DNA by means of the immunoSEQ Assay, a bias-controlled multiplex PCR. Processing in the source paper ran as follows. The number of nucleated cells in each sample was estimated from the amplification of reference gene primers within the assay. To quantify the absolute abundance of each unique TCRbeta CDR3 rearrangement, sequence reads were collapsed and filtered. For each sample, productive Simpson clonality was calculated as the square root of Simpson's diversity index over productive rearrangements. This immuneACCESS table, as held by TCRdb, lists in-frame sequences with V and J called but not all clones. Of the missing ones, under half trace to an unresolved V gene in checked studies; the others have no known cause. V and J calls and clone size are copied from that table; D and trimming were computed from the DNA. Here the sample has about 97,000 clones; approximately 90% occur a single time. The top ten clonotypes cover about 1.8% of the sample.

V and J are trimmed by 2 bases and 4 bases, and the gene matches miss 8 bases of the junction. The CDR3 sequence holds 16 residues, the cysteine and phenylalanine included. CDR3 DNA is the only sequence kept; it has 48 bases, read in frame from the first base. The germline V gene provides CDR1 SGHRS and CDR2 YFSETQ. These data originate in a study of blood T cell repertoires in COVID-19 (dated by TCRdb to the early 2020s). Regarding the research as a whole: Collaborator samples came from the United States, Italy and Spain and covered acute and convalescent phases of COVID-19. The prospective study material was composed of cDNA or gDNA derived from T cells, B-cell-depleted T cells, or PBMCs. Deeply sampled blood TCRbeta repertoires from subjects exposed to, actively infected with, or recovered from COVID-19 were included in the dataset. The repertoires were released in a freely available public database meant as a resource for research on the immune response to SARS-CoV-2. Samples came from the ongoing ImmuneRACE study (first 160 participants) plus 1,254 subjects from 6 global collaborators. A de-identified subject ID, COVID-19 status, age in years and sex were almost always included in the sample metadata. Where HLA class I and class II types were available, the types were taken from metadata supplied by the sample provider, not from assay-based typing.

The paper as a whole reports these results and caveats: The amount of clinical and demographic metadata varied by source and participant and was provided uncurated.

The collaborating institutions used their own protocols to collect whole blood in K2EDTA tubes. For TCRbeta analysis, collaborator samples were shipped as frozen whole blood, as isolated PBMCs, or as DNA extracted from either sample type. The sample was peripheral blood. Recombination connected TRBV5-1 to TRBJ2-2, with 7 junctional bases fitting TRBD1. The TCR sequence derives from a man aged 55-75 years with acute or convalescent COVID-19. The sequenced DNA: TGCGCCAGCAGCTTATCGGGACAGCGGACCACCGGGGAGCTGTTTTTT. The encoded protein is CASSLSGQRTTGELFF.